This T cell receptor (beta chain) emerged from a study of cytomegalovirus exposure and HLA in healthy donors. The donors (healthy individuals) were bone marrow donors. The germline gives CDR1 LNHDA, CDR2 SQIVND (reference sequence). This CDR3 is built from 16 residues. V was clipped by 4 bases and J by 2 bases, with 15 bases between them. Only a few counts were recorded for this clone. The antigen is unknown. Study-wide points: Being indistinguishable, some V segments were excluded, TRBV6-2 and TRBV6-3 among them. Reportedly, diagnosis of cytomegalovirus status by the classifier showed high specificity and sensitivity.

13 Jbeta primers and 60 Vbeta primers were used for the PCR. The table came from immunoSEQ multiplex PCR; TCRdb's copy has only in-frame clones and leaves some out. There are 75,000 to 100,000 clones in the sample; 70% to 80% occur only once, and about 8% lies in the top ten. The sample was PBMCs. The V call is TRBV19, the J call TRBJ1-5; D not certain. This sequence originates from a man aged 55 to 70 in good health and CMV-seronegative. The CDR3 sequence is CASSNRLNMGNQPQHF. In nucleotides, the CDR3 is TGTGCCAGTAGTAATCGTCTCAACATGGGCAATCAGCCCCAGCATTTT.